Shown below are 30 T cell receptor beta chains from a single sample sequenced in a study of T cell responses to AZD1222 COVID-19 vaccine. Profiling relied on immunoSEQ multiplex PCR, and the TCRdb table lists in-frame clones only, not all of them. Among nearly 90,000 clones, approximately 85% were seen once, and the ten largest hold 5.8%. This specimen consisted of peripheral blood, obtained on day 0 of AZD1222 vaccination. The receptors come from an adult in good health.

The chain uses TRBV5-1 and TRBJ2-2; D call uncertain. The V end was cut by 0 bases, the J end by 6 bases, with 6 bases between. Germline V lookup: CDR1 SGHRS, CDR2 YFSETQ. The CDR3 has 13 amino acids. For the CDR3, the DNA is TGCGCCAGCAGCTTGGAGAGACCCGGGGAGCTGTTTTTT. Its protein is CASSLERPGELFF.

This clone is a singleton in its sample. The rearrangement links TRBV28 to TRBJ1-2; 9 positions match TRBD1. The junction had 6 bases not matched to a gene; V was cut back by 5 bases and J by 2 bases. CDR1 is MDHEN and CDR2 is SYDVKM in the germline V gene. CDR3 length equals 15 residues. The CDR3 region has the DNA TGTGCCAGCAGTCCCGGGACAGGGCACAACTATGGCTACACCTTC. Amino acid sequence: CASSPGTGHNYGYTF.

The chain combines TRBV4-3 with TRBJ1-1, with D maybe TRBD1 (6 bases). This CDR3 spans 17 amino acids. The ends were cut back, 4 bases at V and 9 bases at J, with 27 bases in the middle. The germline V gene encodes CDR1 LGHNA and CDR2 YSLEER. The chain's CDR3 is CASSPAPSGARGEKAFF. CDR3 in DNA: TGCGCCAGCAGCCCAGCCCCCTCGGGGGCAAGGGGTGAAAAAGCTTTCTTT.

As for this clone: One junction end disagrees with the germline gene, perhaps due to a read error. This chain joins TRBV7-7 and TRBJ2-7; possibly TRBD2 for D (6 bases). The CDR3 consists of 15 residues. Germline V gene lookup returns CDR1 SSHAT and CDR2 FNYEAQ (reference sequence). The CDR3 protein is CASSLFWGEDYEQYF. CDR3 sequence (DNA): TGTGCTAGCAGCCTTTTTTGGGGGGAGGACTACGAGCAGTACTTC.

The chain's CDR3 is CSVRTGHTGELFF. For the CDR3, the DNA is TGCAGCGTGCGGACAGGACACACCGGGGAGCTGTTTTTT. The chain employs TRBV29-1 and TRBJ2-2, with 7 bases aligning to TRBD1. This CDR3 is built from 13 residues. Losses at the gene ends were 6 bases for V and 3 bases for J; bases not matched to a gene: 4. Per the germline V gene, CDR1 is SQVTM and CDR2 is ANQGSEA.

This clone has a single count. This chain connects TRBV9 to TRBJ2-2; no firm D call. Germline V gives CDR1 SGDLS, CDR2 YYNGEE. The CDR3 length is 14 residues. V was shortened by 0 bases and J by 1 base, with 4 bases between the two germline ends. The CDR3 here is CASSVVQNTGELFF. In nucleotides, the CDR3 is TGTGCCAGCAGCGTAGTACAGAACACCGGGGAGCTGTTTTTT.

The CDR3 region is CASSWRTVRSSYNEQFF. CDR3 bases: TGCGCCAGCAGCTGGAGGACTGTCCGTAGCTCCTACAATGAGCAGTTCTTC. The chain is built from TRBV5-1 and TRBJ2-1; tentative D call: TRBD2 (5 bases). Germline V gene lookup returns CDR1 SGHRS and CDR2 YFSETQ. The CDR3 loop spans 17 amino acids. Trimming shortened V by 3 bases and J by 0 bases, and 16 bases separated the two germline ends.

This chain links TRBV6-2 or TRBV6-3 with TRBJ1-4; the D gene is possibly TRBD1 (5 bases). Germline V gene sequence: CDR1 MNHEY, CDR2 SVGEGT. The CDR3 sequence is 14 residues long. V lost 4 bases, J lost 8 bases, and 14 bases lay in between. The CDR3 is CASSSLTRGEKLFF. The CDR3 region has the DNA TGTGCCAGCAGTTCACTTACCCGGGGGGAAAAACTGTTTTTT.

This clone has just a few counts. The chain joins TRBV28 to TRBJ1-2; 7 bases match TRBD1. The V and J ends lost 3 bases and 5 bases, in that order; junction bases with no gene match: 24. The germline V gene has CDR1 MDHEN and CDR2 SYDVKM. The CDR3 contains 20 residues. In DNA form, the CDR3 reads TGTGCCAGCAGTTTGCTCGGAACGTGGGACAGCGTTGGGACTGGGTATGGCTACACCTTC. As protein: CASSLLGTWDSVGTGYGYTF.

The chain employs TRBV2 and TRBJ1-5; 10 bases map to TRBD1. CDR1 SNHLY and CDR2 FYNNEI come from the germline V gene. V shed 7 bases, J shed 6 bases, and the junction held 9 bases outside the gene matches. The CDR3 spans 15 residues. CDR3 loop: CASTPRGTGAQPQHF. CDR3 coding DNA: TGTGCCAGCACTCCGCGTGGGACAGGGGCTCAGCCCCAGCATTTT.

The chain recombines TRBV6-2 or TRBV6-3 with TRBJ2-7; D remains ambiguous. Germline V CDR1 and CDR2: MNHEY, SVGEGT. Trimming left V 4 bases short and J 6 bases short, with 4 bases between. The CDR3 spans 10 residues. The CDR3 spells CASSSGEQYF. The CDR3 DNA reads as TGTGCCAGCAGTTCAGGCGAGCAGTACTTC.

The chain combines TRBV7-9 with TRBJ2-1, with D perhaps TRBD2 (6 bases). V was trimmed by 6 bases and J by 1 base, leaving 13 bases between them. CDR1 and CDR2 from the germline V gene are SEHNR and FQNEAQ (reference sequence). The CDR3 runs to 15 residues. CDR3 bases: TGTGCCAGCAGTAACTGGAGGGTATCCTACAATGAGCAGTTCTTC. This translates into CASSNWRVSYNEQFF. The full variable domain, with the rest looked up from reference TRBV7-9 and TRBJ2-1, is DTGVSQNPRHKITKRGQNVTFRCDPISEHNRLYWYRQTLGQGPEFLTYFQNEAQLEKSRLLSDRFSAERPKGSFSTLEIQRTEQGDSAMYLCASSNWRVSYNEQFFGPGTRLTVL.

The chain recombines TRBV6-2 or TRBV6-3 with TRBJ2-1; D may be TRBD2 (6 bases). V was cut by 4 bases and J by 5 bases, with 27 bases left in between. CDR1 MNHEY and CDR2 SVGEGT come from the germline V gene. The CDR3 has 19 amino acids. For the CDR3, the DNA is TGTGCCAGCAGTTGGGGTTTCGAACTAGCACCAAGAGGAGACAATGAGCAGTTCTTC. Translating gives CASSWGFELAPRGDNEQFF.

This chain links TRBV28 with TRBJ1-1, with 7 nucleotides matching TRBD1. The CDR3 length is 16 residues. CDR1 is MDHEN, CDR2 SYDVKM, per germline. V was clipped by 2 bases and J by 1 base; unmatched bases: 7. This chain's CDR3 is CASSLLMTGSNTEAFF. The CDR3 DNA is TGTGCCAGCAGTTTACTAATGACAGGGTCGAACACTGAAGCTTTCTTT.

The rearrangement uses TRBV24-1 and TRBJ2-5, with 9 bases fitting TRBD1. CDR3 size: 16 residues. The V segment lost 2 bases and the J segment 5 bases; nucleotides outside the gene matches: 8. Germline V gene lookup returns CDR1 KGHDR and CDR2 SFDVKD. In nucleotides, the CDR3 is TGTGCCACCAGTGATTCCGGGACAGGGAAAAGGGAGACCCAGTACTTC. Residues: CATSDSGTGKRETQYF.

In its sample, this clone was seen a few times. The chain couples TRBV5-1 to TRBJ1-1, with D possibly being TRBD1 (6 bases). The CDR3 is made up of 13 amino acids. The V gene's germline CDR1 is SGHRS and CDR2 YFSETQ. V lost 0 bases, J lost 7 bases, and 10 bases lay in between. CDR3 amino acids: CASSLVGRGEAFF. The CDR3 region has the DNA TGCGCCAGCAGCTTGGTGGGCAGGGGTGAAGCTTTCTTT.

The chain carries TRBV4-1 and TRBJ2-1; D unclear. Germline values: CDR1 MGHRA, CDR2 YSYEKL. V was cut by 0 bases and J by 10 bases, with 13 bases left in between. This CDR3 comprises 14 residues. In nucleotides, the CDR3 is TGCGCCAGCAGCCAAGATAAGCCCCCTTTGGAGCAGTTCTTC. Its protein is CASSQDKPPLEQFF.

The CDR3 sequence is CASSLGLADYQETQYF. The CDR3 coding sequence is TGCGCCAGCAGCTTGGGACTAGCGGATTATCAAGAGACCCAGTACTTC. The chain has TRBV5-1 and TRBJ2-5; 9 bases match TRBD2. The V and J ends lost 0 bases and 2 bases, in that order; junction bases with no gene match: 5. The CDR3 is 16 amino acids. Germline values: CDR1 SGHRS, CDR2 YFSETQ.

The chain employs TRBV12-5 and TRBJ2-1; D might be TRBD1 or TRBD2, each matching 6 bases. There are 14 residues in the CDR3. V shed 0 bases and J shed 7 bases, with 10 bases lying between them. Germline V gives CDR1 LGHNT, CDR2 FRNRAP. As DNA, the CDR3 is TGTGCTAGTGGTTTGGTCGGGGGCGCAAATGAGCAGTTCTTC. This gives the protein CASGLVGGANEQFF.

The J gene is TRBJ1-2, the V gene TRBV19; TRBD1 might be the D (5 bases). The CDR3 runs to 13 residues. Germline lookup yields CDR1 LNHDA and CDR2 SQIVND (reference sequence). Trimming stripped 4 bases from V and 2 bases from J, with 8 bases between. CDR3 sequence: CASSRRQNYGYTF. Here the CDR3 DNA reads TGTGCCAGTAGTAGACGACAGAACTATGGCTACACCTTC.

The V gene is TRBV5-1, the J gene TRBJ1-2; TRBD1 is a possible D gene (5 bases). The CDR3 contains 14 residues. Germline CDR1 and CDR2: SGHRS and YFSETQ. V lost 2 bases to trimming and J lost 3 bases, with 11 bases between them. The CDR3 spells CASSLSGGDYGYTF. DNA for the CDR3: TGCGCCAGCAGCTTATCCGGGGGGGACTATGGCTACACCTTC.

The chain's CDR3 is CAGNRFSYEQYF. CDR3 bases: TGTGCCGGGAACAGGTTCTCCTACGAGCAGTACTTC. The chain uses TRBV27 and TRBJ2-7; TRBD1 is a possible D gene (5 bases). This CDR3 comprises 12 residues. Deletions cut 11 bases from V and 0 bases from J, with 11 bases between. Germline CDR1 MNHEY, CDR2 SMNVEV (reference sequence).

This chain links TRBV7-9 with TRBJ2-3; D not certain. CDR1 and CDR2 (germline): SEHNR, FQNEAQ (reference sequence). The V end lost 3 bases, the J end lost 6 bases, and 4 bases lay between the germline ends. The CDR3 totals 11 residues. Here the CDR3 reads CASSFSDTQYF. The DNA of the CDR3 is TGTGCCAGCAGCTTTTCCGATACGCAGTATTTT.

The chain links TRBV25-1 to TRBJ1-2; D not certain. V dropped 3 bases and J dropped 3 bases, with 20 bases sitting between them. The V gene's germline CDR1 is MGHDK and CDR2 SYGVNS. CDR3 size: 17 residues. CDR3 bases: TGTGCCAGCAGTGATTTACGTCCGGGAGCCCTTTACTATGGCTACACCTTC. Translated: CASSDLRPGALYYGYTF.

In its sample, this clone was seen once. The chain carries TRBV6-5 and TRBJ2-7; 11 bases fit TRBD1. CDR1 and CDR2 (germline): MNHEY, SVGAGI. V trimming: 6 bases; J trimming: 7 bases; junction bases outside the gene matches: 8. The CDR3 has 14 residues. The CDR3 reads CASSSDRGRFEQYF. The CDR3, as DNA: TGTGCCAGCAGCTCGGACAGGGGGCGATTTGAGCAGTACTTC.

V usage is TRBV7-9 and J usage is TRBJ2-1; no clear D. V dropped 4 bases and J dropped 6 bases, with 10 bases sitting between them. Per germline, CDR1 SEHNR and CDR2 FQNEAQ (reference sequence). The CDR3 runs to 13 residues. In DNA, the CDR3 is TGTGCCAGCAGCTCCCCGCAGAGCAATGAGCAGTTCTTC. The encoded protein is CASSSPQSNEQFF.

The chain recombines TRBV15 with TRBJ2-5; tentatively, D is TRBD1 or TRBD2 (5 bases each). The ends were cut back, 4 bases at V and 3 bases at J, with 6 bases in the middle. CDR1 and CDR2 from the germline V gene are LNHNV and YYDKDF (reference sequence). This CDR3 is 12 amino acids long. The CDR3 region is CATSMGEETQYF. CDR3 in DNA: TGTGCCACCAGCATGGGGGAAGAGACCCAGTACTTC.

This sequence joins TRBV12-3 or TRBV12-4 and TRBJ1-5; a possible D gene is TRBD1 (5 bases). Trimming stripped 4 bases from V and 5 bases from J, with 9 bases between. The CDR3 is 13 residues long. The CDR3 region is CASSWTLHQPQHF. The CDR3 DNA follows: TGTGCCAGCAGTTGGACACTCCATCAGCCCCAGCATTTT.

The chain uses TRBV7-9 and TRBJ2-2, with D possibly being TRBD2 (6 bases). This CDR3 is 14 amino acids long. The V gene lost 7 bases and the J gene lost 3 bases, with 12 bases spanning the gap. In germline, CDR1 is SEHNR, CDR2 FQNEAQ (reference sequence). As DNA, the CDR3 is TGTGCCAGCATGTCCGGGGGTTACACCGGGGAGCTGTTTTTT. As protein: CASMSGGYTGELFF.

The chain joins TRBV21-1 to TRBJ1-1. TRBV21-1 is given as a pseudogene. The CDR3 covers 16 residues. CDR3: CASSKGRRLINTEAFF. CDR3 bases: TGTGCCAGCAGCAAAGGTCGGAGGTTGATAAACACTGAAGCTTTCTTT.